A single sample is the source of the 11 T cell receptor beta chains below, sequenced in a study of T cell responses to AZD1222 COVID-19 vaccine. The repertoire was sequenced with immunoSEQ multiplex PCR; TCRdb's copy has only in-frame clones and lacks some. The sample carries about 120,000 clones, around 91% recorded once. The sequencing here drew on peripheral blood, taken on day 0 of MenACWY control vaccination. These receptors were collected from an adult in good health.

Only one count was recorded for this clone. The CDR3 here is CASRSVEKLFF. In nucleotides, the CDR3 is TGTGCCAGCAGATCCGTAGAAAAACTGTTTTTT. The chain joins TRBV12-3 or TRBV12-4 to TRBJ1-4; D unresolved. The CDR3 consists of 11 residues. The V end was cut by 6 bases, the J end by 8 bases, with 7 bases between.

The V call is TRBV6-5, the J call TRBJ2-5, with D perhaps TRBD1 (6 bases). The germline V gene encodes CDR1 MNHEY and CDR2 SVGAGI. The V end lost 6 bases, the J end lost 5 bases, and 16 bases lay between the germline ends. This CDR3 is 14 amino acids long. The CDR3 loop reads CASRPPGVGETQYF. As DNA, the CDR3 is TGTGCCAGCAGACCCCCAGGGGTCGGTGAGACCCAGTACTTC.

The chain joins TRBV5-5 to TRBJ1-4; no firm D call. This CDR3 contains 13 residues. The V gene's germline CDR1 is SGHKS and CDR2 YYEKEE (reference sequence). V lost 4 bases to trimming and J lost 7 bases, with 11 bases between them. The CDR3 coding sequence is TGTGCCAGCAGCCCCTCACGCCCTGAAAAACTGTTTTTT. Its translation is CASSPSRPEKLFF.

This clone was seen just once. The chain couples TRBV7-2 to TRBJ2-2; no clear D gene. The CDR3 is 13 residues long. V was trimmed by 2 bases and J by 4 bases, leaving 5 bases between them. Looked up from germline, CDR1 is SGHTA and CDR2 is FQGNSA. The CDR3 loop reads CASSLHSTGELFF. In nucleotides, the CDR3 is TGTGCCAGCAGCTTACATTCCACCGGGGAGCTGTTTTTT.

V and J are TRBV6-4 and TRBJ2-7; D possibly corresponds to TRBD1 (6 bases). CDR3 length: 13 amino acids. The ends were cut back, 9 bases at V and 3 bases at J, with 15 bases in the middle. The germline V gene encodes CDR1 MRHNA and CDR2 SNTAGT. CDR3 nucleotide sequence: TGTGCCAGACTATACAGGGTCGGCTACGAGCAGTACGTC. Its translation is CARLYRVGYEQYV.

The chain links TRBV2 to TRBJ1-5; 7 nucleotides agree with TRBD1. The CDR3 is made up of 15 amino acids. V dropped 5 bases and J dropped 4; count of bases not matched to a gene: 8. Germline V CDR1 and CDR2: SNHLY, FYNNEI. The CDR3 nucleotides read TGTGCCAGCAGTTCTAGGGACAGAAATAATCAGCCCCAGCATTTT. This sequence encodes CASSSRDRNNQPQHF.

The J gene is TRBJ1-2, the V gene TRBV4-1; no clear D. Trimming cost V 0 bases and J 3 bases, with 11 bases left between them. Germline V gene lookup returns CDR1 MGHRA and CDR2 YSYEKL. The CDR3 runs 15 residues. DNA for the CDR3: TGCGCCAGCAGCCAAGATCATCGGGAATACTATGGCTACACCTTC. Translated, it gives CASSQDHREYYGYTF.

CDR3 sequence (DNA): TGTGCCACCCTCCCGGGAGGATATAGCAATCAGCCCCAGCATTTT. Its protein is CATLPGGYSNQPQHF. The gene calls are TRBV10-3 and TRBJ1-5; D not certain. Trimming took 10 bases from V and 0 from J, leaving 16 bases between them. The CDR3 runs 15 residues. CDR1 and CDR2 (germline): ENHRY, SYGVKD.

The chain is built from TRBV27 and TRBJ1-3; D uncertain. The CDR3 spans 14 residues. The germline CDR1 and CDR2 sequences are MNHEY and SMNVEV (reference sequence). V lost 6 bases, J lost 0 bases, and 9 bases lay in between. CDR3 amino acids: CASRPDISGNTIYF. CDR3 nucleotides: TGTGCCAGCAGACCAGACATCTCTGGAAACACCATATATTTT.

Remarks on this clone: The CDR3 does not close with the conserved phenylalanine or tryptophan, likely indicating a read error. This sequence joins TRBV23-1 and TRBJ2-7, with 10 bases that match TRBD1. TRBV23-1 qualifies as an ORF whose function is uncertain. The CDR3 runs to 16 residues. V lost 7 bases to trimming and J lost 6 bases; unmatched junction nucleotides: 15. The CDR3 loop is CASTPSKGQGKVEQYG. In DNA, the CDR3 is TGCGCCAGCACACCCTCTAAGGGACAGGGGAAAGTCGAGCAGTACGGC.

The chain couples TRBV27 to TRBJ1-6, with 7 nucleotides matching TRBD1. Germline V gene sequence: CDR1 MNHEY, CDR2 SMNVEV (reference sequence). The J segment lost 11 bases and the V segment lost 6 bases, leaving 7 bases of the junction unmatched. CDR3 length: 13 amino acids. The CDR3 DNA reads TGTGCCAGCAGCCGCGGGGGACAGCCACCCCTCCACTTT. Translation gives CASSRGGQPPLHF.